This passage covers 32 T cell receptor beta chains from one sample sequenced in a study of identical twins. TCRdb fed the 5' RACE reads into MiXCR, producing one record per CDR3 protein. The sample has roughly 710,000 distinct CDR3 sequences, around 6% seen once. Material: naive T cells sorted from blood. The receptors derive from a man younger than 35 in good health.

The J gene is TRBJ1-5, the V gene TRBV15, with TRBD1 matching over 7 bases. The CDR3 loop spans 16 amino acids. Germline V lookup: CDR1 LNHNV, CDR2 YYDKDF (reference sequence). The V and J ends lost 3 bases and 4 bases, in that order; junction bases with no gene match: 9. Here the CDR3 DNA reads TGTGCCACCAGCAGTACCGGGACAGCTCTGAATCAGCCCCAGCATTTT. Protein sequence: CATSSTGTALNQPQHF.

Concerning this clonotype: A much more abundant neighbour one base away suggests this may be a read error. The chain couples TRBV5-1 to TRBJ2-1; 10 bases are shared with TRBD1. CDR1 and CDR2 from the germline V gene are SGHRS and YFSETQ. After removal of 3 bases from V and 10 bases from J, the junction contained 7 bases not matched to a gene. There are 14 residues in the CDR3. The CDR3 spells CASSSGTGVLEQFF. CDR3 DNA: TGCGCCAGCAGCTCCGGGACAGGGGTACTCGAGCAGTTCTTC.

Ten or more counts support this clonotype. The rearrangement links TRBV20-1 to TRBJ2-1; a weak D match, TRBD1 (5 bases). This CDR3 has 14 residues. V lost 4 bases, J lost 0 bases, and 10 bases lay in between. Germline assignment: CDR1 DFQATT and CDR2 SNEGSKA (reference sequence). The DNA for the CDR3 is TGCAGTGCTAACAGGCTGAGCTCCTACAATGAGCAGTTCTTC. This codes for CSANRLSSYNEQFF.

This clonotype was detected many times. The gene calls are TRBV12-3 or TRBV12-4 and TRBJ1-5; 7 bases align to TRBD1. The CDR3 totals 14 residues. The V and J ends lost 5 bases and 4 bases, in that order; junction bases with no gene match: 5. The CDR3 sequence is CASSLGTVNQPQHF. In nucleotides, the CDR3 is TGTGCCAGCAGTCTCGGGACAGTAAATCAGCCCCAGCATTTT.

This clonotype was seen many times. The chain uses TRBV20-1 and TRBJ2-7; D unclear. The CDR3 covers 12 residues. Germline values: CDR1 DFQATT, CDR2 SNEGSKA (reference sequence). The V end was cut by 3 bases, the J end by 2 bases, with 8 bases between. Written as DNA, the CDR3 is TGCAGTGCTAGGGTCTCAACCTACGAGCAGTACTTC. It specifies CSARVSTYEQYF.

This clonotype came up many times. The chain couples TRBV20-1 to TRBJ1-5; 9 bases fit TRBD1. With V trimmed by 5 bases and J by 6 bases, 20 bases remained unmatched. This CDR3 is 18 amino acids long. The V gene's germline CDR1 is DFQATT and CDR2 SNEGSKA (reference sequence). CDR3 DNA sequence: TGCAGTGCTGTATCGAGCGGTCCGGGACAGGGTTATAGTCAGCCCCAGCATTTT. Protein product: CSAVSSGPGQGYSQPQHF.

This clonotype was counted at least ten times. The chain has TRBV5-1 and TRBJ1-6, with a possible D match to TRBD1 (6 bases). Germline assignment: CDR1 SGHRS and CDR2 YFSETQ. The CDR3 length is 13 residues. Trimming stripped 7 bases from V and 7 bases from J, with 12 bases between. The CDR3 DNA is TGCGCCAGCCCCGGACAGAAGAATTCACCCCTCCACTTT. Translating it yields CASPGQKNSPLHF.

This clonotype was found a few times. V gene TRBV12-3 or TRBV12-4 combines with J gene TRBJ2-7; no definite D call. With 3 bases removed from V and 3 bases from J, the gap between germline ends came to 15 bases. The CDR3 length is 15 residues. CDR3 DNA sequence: TGTGCCAGCAGTTTCTTTAGGCCCTCGAGCTACGAGCAGTACTTC. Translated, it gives CASSFFRPSSYEQYF.

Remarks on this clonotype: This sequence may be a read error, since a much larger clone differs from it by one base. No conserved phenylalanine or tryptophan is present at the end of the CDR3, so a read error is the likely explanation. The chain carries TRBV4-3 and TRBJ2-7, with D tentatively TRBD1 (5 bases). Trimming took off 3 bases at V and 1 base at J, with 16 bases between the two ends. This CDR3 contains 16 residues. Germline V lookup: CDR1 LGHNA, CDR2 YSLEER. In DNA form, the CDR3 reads TGCGCCAGCAGCCAGGTCTTTAAGGCAGGGTCCTACGAGCAGTACATC. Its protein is CASSQVFKAGSYEQYI.

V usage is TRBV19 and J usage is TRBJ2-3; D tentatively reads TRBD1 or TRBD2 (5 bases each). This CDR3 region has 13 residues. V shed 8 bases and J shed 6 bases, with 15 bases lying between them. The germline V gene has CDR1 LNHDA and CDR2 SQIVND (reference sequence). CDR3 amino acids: CASRLRDLDTQYF. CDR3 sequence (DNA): TGTGCCAGTCGACTCCGGGACCTTGATACGCAGTATTTT.

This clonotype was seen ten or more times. CDR3: CARGTSGRVPYV. CDR3 nucleotide sequence: TGTGCCAGGGGGACTAGCGGGAGGGTACCGTACGTC. The V and J genes are TRBV27 and TRBJ2-7; TRBD2 aligns across 16 bases. J was trimmed by 12 bases and V by 9 bases; bases with no gene match: 5. The CDR3 sequence is 12 residues long. Per germline, CDR1 MNHEY and CDR2 SMNVEV (reference sequence).

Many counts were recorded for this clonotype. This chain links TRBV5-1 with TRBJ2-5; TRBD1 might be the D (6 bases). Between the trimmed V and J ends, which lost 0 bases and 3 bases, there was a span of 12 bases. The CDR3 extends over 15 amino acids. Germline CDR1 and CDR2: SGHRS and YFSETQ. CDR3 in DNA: TGCGCCAGCAGCTTGGCCGGATCAGGGGAAGAGACCCAGTACTTC. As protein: CASSLAGSGEETQYF. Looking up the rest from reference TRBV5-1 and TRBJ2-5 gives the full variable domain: KAGVTQTPRYLIKTRGQQVTLSCSPISGHRSVSWYQQTPGQGLQFLFEYFSETQRNKGNFPGRFSGRQFSNSRSEMNVSTLELGDSALYLCASSLAGSGEETQYFGPGTRLLVL.

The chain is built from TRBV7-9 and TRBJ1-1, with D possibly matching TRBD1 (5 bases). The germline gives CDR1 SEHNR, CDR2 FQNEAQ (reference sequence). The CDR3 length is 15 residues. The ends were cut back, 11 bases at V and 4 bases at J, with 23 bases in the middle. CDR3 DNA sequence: TGTGCCGCAATATGGGGGTCGGGGTCGAGCACTGAAGCTTTCTTT. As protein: CAAIWGSGSSTEAFF. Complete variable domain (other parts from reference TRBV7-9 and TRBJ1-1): DTGVSQNPRHKITKRGQNVTFRCDPISEHNRLYWYRQTLGQGPEFLTYFQNEAQLEKSRLLSDRFSAERPKGSFSTLEIQRTEQGDSAMYLCAAIWGSGSSTEAFFGQGTRLTVV.

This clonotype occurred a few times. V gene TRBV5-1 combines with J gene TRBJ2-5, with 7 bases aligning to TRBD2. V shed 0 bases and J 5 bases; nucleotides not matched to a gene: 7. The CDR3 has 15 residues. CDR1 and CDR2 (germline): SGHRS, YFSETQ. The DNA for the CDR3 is TGCGCCAGCAGCTTGGCGCGAAAGGGAGGGGAGACCCAGTACTTC. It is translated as CASSLARKGGETQYF.

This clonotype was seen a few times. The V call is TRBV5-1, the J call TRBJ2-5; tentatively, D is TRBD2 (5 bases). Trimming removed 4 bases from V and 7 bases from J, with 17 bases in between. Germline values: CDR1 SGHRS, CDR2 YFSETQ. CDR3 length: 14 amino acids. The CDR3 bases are TGCGCCAGCAGCCTTCGACTGGAAGGAGGGACCCAGTACTTC. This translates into CASSLRLEGGTQYF.

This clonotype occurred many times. CDR3 residues: CASSLVGGSRNEQFF. Here the CDR3 DNA reads TGTGCCAGCAGCTTAGTTGGCGGATCTAGGAATGAGCAGTTCTTC. The V and J genes are TRBV7-2 and TRBJ2-1; D is uncertain. The ends were cut back, 1 base at V and 7 bases at J, with 14 bases in the middle. Germline CDR1 reads SGHTA; CDR2 reads FQGNSA. The CDR3 consists of 15 residues.

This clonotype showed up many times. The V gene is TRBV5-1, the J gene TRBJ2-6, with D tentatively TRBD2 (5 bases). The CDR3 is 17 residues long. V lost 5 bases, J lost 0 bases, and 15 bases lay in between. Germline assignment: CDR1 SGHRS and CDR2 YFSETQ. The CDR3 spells CASSFVTADSGANVLTF. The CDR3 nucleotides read TGCGCCAGCAGTTTTGTAACAGCGGACTCTGGGGCCAACGTCCTGACTTTC.

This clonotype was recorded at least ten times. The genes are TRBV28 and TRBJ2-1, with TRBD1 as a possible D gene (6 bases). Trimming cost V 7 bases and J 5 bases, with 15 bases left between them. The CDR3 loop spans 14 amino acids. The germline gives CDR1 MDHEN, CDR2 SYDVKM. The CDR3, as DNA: TGTGCCAGCATAGGGACATCTAGAAACAATGAGCAGTTCTTC. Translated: CASIGTSRNNEQFF. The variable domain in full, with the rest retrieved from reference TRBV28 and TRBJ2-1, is DVKVTQSSRYLVKRTGEKVFLECVQDMDHENMFWYRQDPGLGLRLIYFSYDVKMKEKGDIPEGYSVSREKKERFSLILESASTNQTSMYLCASIGTSRNNEQFFGPGTRLTVL.

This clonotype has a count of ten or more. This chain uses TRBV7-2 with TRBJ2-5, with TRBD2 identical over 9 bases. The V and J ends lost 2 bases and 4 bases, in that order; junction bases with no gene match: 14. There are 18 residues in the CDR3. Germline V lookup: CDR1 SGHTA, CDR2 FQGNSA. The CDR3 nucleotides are TGTGCCAGCAGCTTACGCGGACTTAGCGGGAGAAAGGGAGAGACCCAGTACTTC. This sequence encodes CASSLRGLSGRKGETQYF.

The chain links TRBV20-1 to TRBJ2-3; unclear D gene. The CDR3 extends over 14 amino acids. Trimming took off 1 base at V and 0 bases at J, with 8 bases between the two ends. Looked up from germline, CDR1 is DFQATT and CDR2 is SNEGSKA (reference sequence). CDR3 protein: CSARVGSSTDTQYF. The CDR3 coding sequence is TGCAGTGCTAGAGTCGGTTCTAGCACAGATACGCAGTATTTT.

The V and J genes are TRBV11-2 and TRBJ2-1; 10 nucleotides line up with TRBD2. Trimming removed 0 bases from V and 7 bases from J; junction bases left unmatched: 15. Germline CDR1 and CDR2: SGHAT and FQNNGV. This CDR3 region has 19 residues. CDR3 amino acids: CASSLDWFRASGSPNEQFF. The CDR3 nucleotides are TGTGCCAGCAGCTTAGATTGGTTTCGGGCTAGCGGGAGTCCTAATGAGCAGTTCTTC. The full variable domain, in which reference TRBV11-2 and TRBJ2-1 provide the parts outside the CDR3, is EAGVAQSPRYKIIEKRQSVAFWCNPISGHATLYWYQQILGQGPKLLIQFQNNGVVDDSQLPKDRFSAERLKGVDSTLKIQPAKLEDSAVYLCASSLDWFRASGSPNEQFFGPGTRLTVL.

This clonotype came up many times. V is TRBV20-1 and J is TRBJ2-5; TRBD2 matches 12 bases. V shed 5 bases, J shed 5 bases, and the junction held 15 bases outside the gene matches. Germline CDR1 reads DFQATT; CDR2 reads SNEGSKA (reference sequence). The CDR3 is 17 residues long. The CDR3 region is CSADPPGLAGSLETQYF. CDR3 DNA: TGCAGTGCTGACCCCCCGGGACTAGCGGGTTCATTGGAGACCCAGTACTTC.

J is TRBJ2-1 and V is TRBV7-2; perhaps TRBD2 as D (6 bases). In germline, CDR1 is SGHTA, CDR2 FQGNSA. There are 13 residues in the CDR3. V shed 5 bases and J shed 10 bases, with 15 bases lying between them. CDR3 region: CASSRDLQREQFF. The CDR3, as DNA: TGTGCCAGCAGCAGGGACTTACAACGCGAGCAGTTCTTC.

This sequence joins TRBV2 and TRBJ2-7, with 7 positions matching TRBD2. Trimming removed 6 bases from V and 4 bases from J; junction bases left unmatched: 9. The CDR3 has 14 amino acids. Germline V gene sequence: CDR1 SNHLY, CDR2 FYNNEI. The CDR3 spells CASRGLQSLYEQYV. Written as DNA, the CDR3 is TGTGCCAGCAGGGGACTACAGAGCCTTTACGAGCAGTACGTC.

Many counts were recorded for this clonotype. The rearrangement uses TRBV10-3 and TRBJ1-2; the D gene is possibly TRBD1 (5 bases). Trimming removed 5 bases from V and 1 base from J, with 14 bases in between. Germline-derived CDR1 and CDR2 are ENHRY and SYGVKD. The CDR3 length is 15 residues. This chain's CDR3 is CAISSPTAGNYGYTF. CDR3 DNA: TGTGCCATCAGTTCACCGACAGCCGGTAACTATGGCTACACCTTC.

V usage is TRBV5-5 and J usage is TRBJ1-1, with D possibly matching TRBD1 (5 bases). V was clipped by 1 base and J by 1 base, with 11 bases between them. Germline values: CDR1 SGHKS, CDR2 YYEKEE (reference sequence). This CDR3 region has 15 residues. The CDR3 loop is CASSLQGRRNTEAFF. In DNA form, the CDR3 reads TGTGCCAGCAGCTTGCAGGGACGGAGGAACACTGAAGCTTTCTTT.

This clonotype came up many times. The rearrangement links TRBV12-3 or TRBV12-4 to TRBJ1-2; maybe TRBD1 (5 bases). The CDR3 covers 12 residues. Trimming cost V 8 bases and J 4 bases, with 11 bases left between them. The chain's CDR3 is CASLRQPYGYTF. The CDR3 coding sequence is TGTGCCAGCCTAAGACAGCCCTATGGCTACACCTTC.

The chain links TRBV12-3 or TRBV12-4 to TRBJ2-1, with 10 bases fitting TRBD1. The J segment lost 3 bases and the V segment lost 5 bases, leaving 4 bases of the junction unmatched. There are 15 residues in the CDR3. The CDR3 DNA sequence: TGTGCCAGCAGTGGGACAGGGGCCTTCTACAATGAGCAGTTCTTC. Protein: CASSGTGAFYNEQFF.

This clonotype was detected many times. CDR3 DNA: TGTGCCACCAGCAGAGATCCGGTGAACACTGAAGCTTTCTTT. Residues: CATSRDPVNTEAFF. The chain is built from TRBV15 and TRBJ1-1; D unclear. The germline V gene has CDR1 LNHNV and CDR2 YYDKDF (reference sequence). V gave up 0 bases and J gave up 0 bases, with 5 bases separating them. The CDR3 is 14 residues long.

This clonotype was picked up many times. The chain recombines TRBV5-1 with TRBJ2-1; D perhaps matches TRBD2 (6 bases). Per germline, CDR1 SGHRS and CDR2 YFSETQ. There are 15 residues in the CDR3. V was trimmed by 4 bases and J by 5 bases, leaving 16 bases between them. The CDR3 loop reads CASSPGTVPNNEQFF. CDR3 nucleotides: TGCGCCAGCAGCCCTGGGACTGTACCCAACAATGAGCAGTTCTTC. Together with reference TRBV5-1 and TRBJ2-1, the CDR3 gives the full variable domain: KAGVTQTPRYLIKTRGQQVTLSCSPISGHRSVSWYQQTPGQGLQFLFEYFSETQRNKGNFPGRFSGRQFSNSRSEMNVSTLELGDSALYLCASSPGTVPNNEQFFGPGTRLTVL.

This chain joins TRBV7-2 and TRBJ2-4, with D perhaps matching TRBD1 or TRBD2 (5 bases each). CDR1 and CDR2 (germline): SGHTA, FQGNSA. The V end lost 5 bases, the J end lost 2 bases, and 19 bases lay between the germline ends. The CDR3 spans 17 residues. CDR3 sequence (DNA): TGTGCCAGCAGCCAAGGGATGAGGGGCGGAACCAAAAACATTCAGTACTTC. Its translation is CASSQGMRGGTKNIQYF.

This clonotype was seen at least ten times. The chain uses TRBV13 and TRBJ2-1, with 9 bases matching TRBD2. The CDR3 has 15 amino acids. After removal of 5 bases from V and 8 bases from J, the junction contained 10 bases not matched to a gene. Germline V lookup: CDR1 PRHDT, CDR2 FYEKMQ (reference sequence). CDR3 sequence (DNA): TGTGCCAGCAGCCCCCCGGGACTAGCTGTTCATGAGCAGTTCTTC. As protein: CASSPPGLAVHEQFF.